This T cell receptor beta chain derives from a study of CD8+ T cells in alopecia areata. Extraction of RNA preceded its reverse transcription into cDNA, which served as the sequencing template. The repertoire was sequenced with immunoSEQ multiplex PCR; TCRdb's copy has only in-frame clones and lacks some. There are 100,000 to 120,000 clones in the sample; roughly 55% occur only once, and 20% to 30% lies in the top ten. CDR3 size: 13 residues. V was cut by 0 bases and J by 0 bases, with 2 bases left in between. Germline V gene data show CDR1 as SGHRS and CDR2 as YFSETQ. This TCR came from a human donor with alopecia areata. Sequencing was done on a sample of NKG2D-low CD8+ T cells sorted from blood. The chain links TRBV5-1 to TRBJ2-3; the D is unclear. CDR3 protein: CASSLESTDTQYF. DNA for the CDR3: TGCGCCAGCAGCTTGGAAAGCACAGATACGCAGTATTTT. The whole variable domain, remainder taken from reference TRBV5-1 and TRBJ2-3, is KAGVTQTPRYLIKTRGQQVTLSCSPISGHRSVSWYQQTPGQGLQFLFEYFSETQRNKGNFPGRFSGRQFSNSRSEMNVSTLELGDSALYLCASSLESTDTQYFGPGTRLTVL.